The present TCR beta chain was sequenced within a study of blood T cell repertoires in COVID-19. Assay: immunoSEQ multiplex PCR; the TCRdb copy retains only in-frame clones and omits some. Of more than 150,000 clones in the sample, over 75% were seen once. V trimming: 4 bases; J trimming: 8 bases; junction bases outside the gene matches: 9. Germline-derived CDR1 and CDR2 are LNHDA and SQIVND (reference sequence). The CDR3 has 14 amino acids. This clonotype originated in an elderly woman with acute or convalescent COVID-19. J is TRBJ1-2 and V is TRBV19; 8 bases agree with TRBD1. Material for sequencing was peripheral blood. Written as DNA, the CDR3 is TGTGCCAGTAGTACGGGGACAGGAGGAAGCGGCTACACCTTC. Its protein is CASSTGTGGSGYTF.